This TCR beta chain was identified in a study of vaccination and CD4 T cells after COVID-19. Notes on this clonotype: Its antigen is currently unknown.

This CDR3 has 13 amino acids. Losses at the gene ends were 4 bases for V and 5 bases for J; bases not matched to a gene: 2. Germline CDR1 is MNHNS and CDR2 is SASEGT. Sequenced with the Oncomine TCR Beta short-read assay was DNA taken from cultured CD4+ T cells. TCRdb ran MiXCR on the PCR reads and lists one entry per CDR3 protein. This sample has over 15,000 distinct CDR3 sequences, with approximately 53% found just once. Specified treatment: approximately 11-day PBMC culture with coronavirus spike peptide pools or control peptides (ViraFEST assay). The chain has TRBV6-1 and TRBJ1-2, with TRBD1 matching over 9 bases. The receptor was isolated from a human donor who had recovered from COVID-19. The sample consisted of CD4+ T cells from blood, cultured in vitro. The CDR3: CASSVDRGYGYTF. CDR3 coding DNA: TGTGCCAGCAGTGTGGACAGGGGATATGGCTACACCTTC.